Each of the 15 T cell receptor beta chains below was sequenced from the same sample in a study of blood T cell repertoires in COVID-19. Libraries were prepared by immunoSEQ multiplex PCR; TCRdb keeps only in-frame clonotypes and omits some of them. The sample has 120,000 to 150,000 clones, 88% seen once. Sequences were obtained from PBMCs or T cells enriched from blood (not recorded which). Source of these receptors: a woman aged 25-40 years with acute COVID-19.

The chain employs TRBV28 and TRBJ2-7, with 11 bases fitting TRBD2. Trimming took 2 bases from V and 2 from J; bases not matched to a gene: 5. The CDR3 sequence is 16 residues long. Germline V gene data show CDR1 as MDHEN and CDR2 as SYDVKM. CDR3 amino acids: CASSLPVAGGTYEQYF. The CDR3 DNA follows: TGTGCCAGCAGTTTACCGGTAGCGGGAGGGACCTACGAGCAGTACTTC.

The chain recombines TRBV27 with TRBJ2-1; TRBD1 aligns across 9 bases. J gave up 8 bases and V 6 bases, and 14 bases lay outside the gene matches. CDR3 length: 16 amino acids. CDR1 MNHEY and CDR2 SMNVEV come from the germline V gene (reference sequence). The chain's CDR3 is CASRAKTGTGRDEQFF. The CDR3 bases are TGTGCCAGCAGAGCGAAAACCGGGACAGGGCGCGATGAGCAGTTCTTC.

This chain connects TRBV28 to TRBJ1-1; 8 bases align to TRBD1. Trimming at V came to 2 bases and at J to 5 bases, leaving 10 bases not matched to a gene. Germline V CDR1 and CDR2: MDHEN, SYDVKM. The CDR3 totals 16 residues. CDR3 in amino acids: CASSLILGRGRTEAFF. The CDR3 DNA sequence: TGTGCCAGCAGTTTAATTCTTGGCAGGGGGCGAACTGAAGCTTTCTTT.

The gene calls are TRBV10-1 and TRBJ1-3, with TRBD1 identical over 9 bases. The CDR3 is made up of 14 amino acids. Germline lookup yields CDR1 WNHNN and CDR2 SYGVQD (reference sequence). Unmatched junction bases numbered 6, after V lost 9 bases and J lost 3 bases. The CDR3 is CARRGTGCGNTIYF. CDR3 nucleotide sequence: TGCGCCAGGAGGGGGACAGGGTGTGGAAACACCATATATTTT.

Of note for this clone: One junction end disagrees with the germline gene, perhaps due to a read error. The V call is TRBV5-1, the J call TRBJ2-7; 7 bases agree with TRBD2. The CDR3 is 13 residues long. Germline V gene lookup returns CDR1 SGHRS and CDR2 YFSETQ. The CDR3 loop is CASSSQAGTIFDF. CDR3 nucleotides: TGCGCCAGCAGCTCCCAGGCCGGGACTATTTTCGACTTC.

The chain is built from TRBV7-2 and TRBJ1-5; 7 bases are a match to TRBD1. Germline V gene lookup returns CDR1 SGHTA and CDR2 FQGNSA. V dropped 5 bases and J dropped 2; count of bases not matched to a gene: 12. CDR3 length: 17 amino acids. CDR3 DNA sequence: TGTGCCAGCAGCATCGGGACAGTTTTTATTGGCAATCAGCCCCAGCATTTT. It yields the protein CASSIGTVFIGNQPQHF.

This rearrangement joins TRBV28 to TRBJ2-7; 10 bases fit TRBD2. CDR3 length: 16 residues. Looked up from germline, CDR1 is MDHEN and CDR2 is SYDVKM. Unmatched junction bases numbered 8, after V lost 1 base and J lost 5 bases. CDR3 sequence: CASSLSGASGSHEQYF. CDR3 DNA: TGTGCCAGCAGTTTATCCGGGGCTAGCGGGAGTCACGAGCAGTACTTC. The full variable domain, in which reference TRBV28 and TRBJ2-7 provide the parts outside the CDR3, is DVKVTQSSRYLVKRTGEKVFLECVQDMDHENMFWYRQDPGLGLRLIYFSYDVKMKEKGDIPEGYSVSREKKERFSLILESASTNQTSMYLCASSLSGASGSHEQYFGPGTRLTVT.

The V call is TRBV2, the J call TRBJ2-5, with TRBD2 matching over 8 bases. This CDR3 has 15 amino acids. Unmatched junction bases numbered 6, after V lost 4 bases and J lost 2 bases. Germline CDR1 and CDR2: SNHLY and FYNNEI. The CDR3 reads CASSGPGGRQETQYF. CDR3 in DNA: TGTGCCAGCAGTGGGCCGGGGGGGAGGCAAGAGACCCAGTACTTC.

The rearrangement uses TRBV7-2 and TRBJ2-1, with 8 bases that match TRBD2. Germline loops: CDR1 SGHTA, CDR2 FQGNSA. The CDR3 has 15 residues. The V gene end was trimmed by 5 bases and the J gene end by 3 bases; junction bases not matched to a gene: 6. Here the CDR3 DNA reads TGTGCCAGCAGCAAAAGCGGGAGTAGCTACAATGAGCAGTTCTTC. Amino acid sequence: CASSKSGSSYNEQFF.

The chain carries TRBV7-8 and TRBJ1-2, with 10 bases identical to TRBD1. The CDR3 has 16 residues. The V gene end was trimmed by 3 bases and the J gene end by 2 bases; junction bases not matched to a gene: 6. Germline CDR1 and CDR2: SGHVS and FQNEAQ. Here the CDR3 DNA reads TGTGCCAGCAGCTTGGCGGACAGGGGGGAGAACTATGGCTACACCTTC. Protein: CASSLADRGENYGYTF.

Only a few counts were recorded for this clone. The V call is TRBV21-1, the J call TRBJ1-6; TRBD1, the table's D call, was not compared with the DNA. TRBV21-1 counts as a pseudogene. The CDR3 loop spans 14 amino acids. The CDR3 spells CARPGTGDNSPLHF. In DNA, the CDR3 is TGTGCCAGGCCCGGGACAGGGGATAATTCACCCCTCCACTTT.

This rearrangement joins TRBV19 to TRBJ2-1, with TRBD2 identical over 9 bases. This CDR3 is built from 15 residues. Unmatched junction bases numbered 13, after V lost 7 bases and J lost 9 bases. CDR1 and CDR2 from the germline V gene are LNHDA and SQIVND (reference sequence). CDR3 DNA: TGTGCCAGTATCCCCGCTAGCGGGACACCCAGTGAGCAGTTCTTC. This translates into CASIPASGTPSEQFF.

This clone was observed a handful of times. The rearrangement joins TRBV28 to TRBJ1-2; a possible D gene is TRBD1 (5 bases). The germline V gene encodes CDR1 MDHEN and CDR2 SYDVKM. The CDR3 length is 15 residues. V lost 1 base to trimming and J lost 3 bases, with 12 bases between them. CDR3 sequence: CASSLSFARDYGYTF. CDR3 DNA: TGTGCCAGCAGTTTATCGTTCGCCAGGGACTATGGCTACACCTTC.

The V gene is TRBV19, the J gene TRBJ1-1, with 9 bases that match TRBD1. Germline assignment: CDR1 LNHDA and CDR2 SQIVND (reference sequence). Trimming took 10 bases from V and 0 from J; bases not matched to a gene: 3. This CDR3 contains 13 residues. The CDR3 DNA is TGTGCCATCAGGGACAGGGTGAACACTGAAGCTTTCTTT. Translating it yields CAIRDRVNTEAFF.

The CDR3 is CASTLTGGYEQYF. The CDR3 DNA is TGTGCCAGCACATTGACAGGGGGCTACGAGCAGTACTTC. V gene TRBV28 combines with J gene TRBJ2-7, with 9 bases matching TRBD1. V lost 7 bases, J lost 3 bases, and 4 bases stayed unmatched. The CDR3 contains 13 residues. The germline V gene encodes CDR1 MDHEN and CDR2 SYDVKM.